This T cell receptor (beta chain) was sequenced in a study of blood T cell repertoires in COVID-19. This CDR3 has 16 residues. After removal of 4 bases from V and 11 bases from J, the junction contained 18 bases not matched to a gene. Looked up from germline, CDR1 is LNHDA and CDR2 is SQIVND (reference sequence). Produced via immunoSEQ multiplex PCR; TCRdb's table is partial and in-frame only. This table has about 170,000 clones, 84% appearing once. This chain links TRBV19 with TRBJ2-3, with TRBD1 matching 7 bases. This receptor was taken from a man aged 65 to 79 with active or convalescent COVID-19. The sample consisted of peripheral blood. The CDR3 DNA follows: TGTGCCAGTAGTACCTGGCCCTCCGAGCCGGGACAGAAGCAGTATTTT. Its translation: CASSTWPSEPGQKQYF.